Presented here are 31 T cell receptor beta chains from one specimen sequenced in a study of T cells in Graves' hyperthyroidism and ophthalmopathy (dated 2019 in TCRdb). Library preparation employed multiplex PCR. Sequencing relied on an Illumina HiSeq 2000. Amplification of TCR beta CDR3 regions was carried out from RNA transcripts. A first-round RT-PCR of the TCR CDR3 used the HTBI primer set with the Qiagen OneStep RT-PCR kit. TCRdb reran the public reads through fastp at Q25 and MiXCR, keeping productive beta chains. Identical CDR3 proteins give one entry, which carries the most common genes and DNA. This sample lists 340,000 or so distinct CDR3 sequences; 15% to 20% were detected once. The biggest ten clones account for under 55% of the sample. Sequenced input: blood. These receptors were obtained from a woman in her forties or fifties with Graves' hyperthyroidism.

Worth noting for this clonotype: A read error may explain this, as a much larger clone is one base away. The V call is TRBV3-1, the J call TRBJ2-5, with D uncertain. The germline V gene encodes CDR1 LGHDT and CDR2 YNNKEL (reference sequence). CDR3 size: 13 residues. This chain's CDR3 is CAGSQVPGETQYF. The DNA of the CDR3 is TGTGCCGGCAGCCAAGTCCCTGGGGAGACCCAGTACTTC.

There are a few counts of this clonotype. V and J are TRBV4-1 and TRBJ2-1; 10 nucleotides align to TRBD2. Per germline, CDR1 MGHRA and CDR2 YSYEKL. V shed 3 bases, J shed 7 bases, and the junction held 6 bases outside the gene matches. The CDR3 totals 15 residues. As DNA, the CDR3 is TGCGCCAGCAGCCAGCTAGCGGGAGATGGGAATGAGCAGTTCTTC. It yields the protein CASSQLAGDGNEQFF.

As regards this clonotype: A read error is possible here, since a much larger clone lies one base away. This sequence joins TRBV20-1 and TRBJ2-5; the D is unclear. V lost 4 bases and J lost 4, with 7 bases in between. From germline, CDR1 is DFQATT and CDR2 SNEGSKA (reference sequence). There are 11 residues in the CDR3. The CDR3 is CSAKESETQYF. The CDR3 coding sequence is TGCAGTGCTAAAGAATCAGAGACCCAGTACTTC.

This sequence joins TRBV19 and TRBJ2-3, with D maybe TRBD2 (5 bases). This CDR3 has 15 amino acids. V lost 4 bases and J 1 base, leaving 12 bases between the germline ends. Germline values: CDR1 LNHDA, CDR2 SQIVND (reference sequence). The CDR3 DNA follows: TGTGCCAGTAGTACACAATCGAGGGGCACAGATACGCAGTATTTT. It is translated as CASSTQSRGTDTQYF. Combining the CDR3 with reference TRBV19 and TRBJ2-3 gives the whole variable domain DGGITQSPKYLFRKEGQNVTLSCEQNLNHDAMYWYRQDPGQGLRLIYYSQIVNDFQKGDIAEGYSVSREKKESFPLTVTSAQKNPTAFYLCASSTQSRGTDTQYFGPGTRLTVL.

This chain joins TRBV10-3 and TRBJ1-2, with 8 bases matching TRBD1. V lost 3 bases and J lost 5; bases outside the gene matches: 8. Germline lookup yields CDR1 ENHRY and CDR2 SYGVKD. CDR3 length: 15 residues. Here the CDR3 DNA reads TGTGCCATCAGTGATGACAGGGGTGGCTGGTATGGCTACACCTTC. Encoded protein: CAISDDRGGWYGYTF.

This clonotype was observed a handful of times. The genes are TRBV6-1 and TRBJ2-3, with D perhaps assigned TRBD1 or TRBD2 (6 bases each). This CDR3 has 11 amino acids. V lost 8 bases, J lost 10 bases, and 13 bases lay in between. Germline-derived CDR1 and CDR2 are MNHNS and SASEGT. The CDR3 DNA reads TGTGCCAGCGCGTCCGGGGGCTCGCAGTATTTT. Its protein is CASASGGSQYF.

This clonotype came up many times. This sequence joins TRBV11-2 and TRBJ2-1, with a possible D match to TRBD2 (5 bases). From germline, CDR1 is SGHAT and CDR2 FQNNGV. V was pared by 4 bases and J by 5 bases, with 12 bases between. The CDR3 has 14 residues. For the CDR3, the DNA is TGTGCCAGCAGCTCCCGGAGGACCGACAATGAGCAGTTCTTC. Its translation is CASSSRRTDNEQFF.

In its sample, this clonotype was seen a few times. One end of the junction varies from germline; a read error may be responsible. This chain joins TRBV12-3 or TRBV12-4 and TRBJ1-1; maybe TRBD1 (5 bases). This CDR3 comprises 13 residues. The CDR3 region has the DNA TGTGCCAGCAGCCTACAGGCAAACACTGGAGCTTTCTTT. It yields the protein CASSLQANTGAFF.

This clonotype was counted at least ten times. The chain recombines TRBV3-1 with TRBJ2-2; TRBD2 matches at 15 bases. Germline-derived CDR1 and CDR2 are LGHDT and YNNKEL (reference sequence). This CDR3 spans 21 amino acids. Trimming removed 3 bases from V and 4 bases from J; junction bases left unmatched: 15. CDR3 nucleotide sequence: TGTGCCAGCAGCCACCGAGTGGGACTAGCGGGAGGCCTGCGGGGCACCGGGGAGCTGTTTTTT. It specifies CASSHRVGLAGGLRGTGELFF.

In its sample, this clonotype was seen many times. The V call is TRBV5-1, the J call TRBJ2-1; TRBD2 aligns across 8 bases. V shed 0 bases and J 4 bases; nucleotides not matched to a gene: 6. This CDR3 spans 16 amino acids. Looked up from germline, CDR1 is SGHRS and CDR2 is YFSETQ. The CDR3 nucleotides are TGCGCCAGCAGCTTGGTCTCGGGAGGGCGGTACAATGAGCAGTTCTTC. Amino acid sequence: CASSLVSGGRYNEQFF.

This clonotype was counted many times. This chain joins TRBV10-3 and TRBJ1-2; a weak D match, TRBD1 (5 bases). The CDR3 has 13 residues. The germline gives CDR1 ENHRY, CDR2 SYGVKD. Trimming shortened V by 3 bases and J by 6 bases, and 11 bases separated the two germline ends. The DNA for the CDR3 is TGTGCCATCAGTGACAGGGTTGTTGATGGCTACACCTTC. Protein: CAISDRVVDGYTF.

The V call is TRBV6-1, the J call TRBJ2-2; 7 positions agree with TRBD1. The trim removed 4 bases at V and 5 bases at J, leaving 7 bases unmatched. Germline V gene lookup returns CDR1 MNHNS and CDR2 SASEGT. The CDR3 covers 15 residues. The CDR3 DNA sequence: TGTGCCAGCAGTGGGCGGACAGGCAGGACCGGGGAGCTGTTTTTT. It yields the protein CASSGRTGRTGELFF.

The V gene is TRBV11-2, the J gene TRBJ2-1; D perhaps matches TRBD2 (5 bases). CDR1 is SGHAT, CDR2 FQNNGV, per germline. V was clipped by 4 bases and J by 2 bases, with 9 bases between them. The CDR3 consists of 14 residues. The CDR3 loop is CASSSRTAYNEQFF. The CDR3 DNA reads as TGTGCCAGCAGCTCACGGACTGCCTACAATGAGCAGTTCTTC.

This clonotype has at least ten counts. This chain links TRBV28 with TRBJ2-7, with a possible D match to TRBD2 (6 bases). V was pared by 3 bases and J by 0 bases, with 15 bases between. The CDR3 is made up of 16 amino acids. Germline-derived CDR1 and CDR2 are MDHEN and SYDVKM. CDR3 DNA sequence: TGTGCCAGCAGTTTCCCCCCCCAGCGGGTCTCCTACGAGCAGTACTTC. It encodes CASSFPPQRVSYEQYF.

This clonotype has a handful of counts. The chain carries TRBV6-1 and TRBJ2-7, with a weak D call TRBD2 (5 bases). Trimming shortened V by 1 base and J by 7 bases, and 11 bases separated the two germline ends. CDR1 and CDR2 (germline): MNHNS, SASEGT. The length of the CDR3 is 13 residues. The CDR3 protein is CASSEGLLKEQYV. For the CDR3, the DNA is TGTGCCAGCAGTGAAGGACTACTAAAAGAGCAGTACGTC.

A note on this clonotype: A much larger clone lies a single base off, so this may be a read error. This rearrangement joins TRBV28 to TRBJ2-7; 12 bases match TRBD1. This CDR3 region has 16 residues. Germline CDR1 and CDR2: MDHEN and SYDVKM. The CDR3 region is CASRLGGTGGIYEQYF. Here the CDR3 DNA reads TGTGCCAGCCGTTTAGGAGGGACAGGGGGCATTTACGAGCAGTACTTC.

This chain links TRBV7-9 with TRBJ1-2; TRBD1 aligns across 9 bases. Germline CDR1 SEHNR, CDR2 FQNEAQ (reference sequence). The CDR3 consists of 14 residues. Trimming at V came to 2 bases and at J to 6 bases, leaving 4 bases not matched to a gene. CDR3 sequence: CASSLNGQGNGYTF. The CDR3 DNA follows: TGTGCCAGCAGCTTAAATGGACAGGGGAATGGCTACACCTTC.

This clonotype appeared once. The V call is TRBV18, the J call TRBJ2-1; TRBD1 might be the D (5 bases). The J call is uncertain, as TRBJ2-7 better fits the DNA end. CDR3 length: 16 residues. Per the germline V gene, CDR1 is KGHSH and CDR2 is LQKENI. The CDR3 bases are TGTGCCAGCTCACCAGTGAGGCCAGGGCGAGACAATGAGCAGTACTTC. Its translation is CASSPVRPGRDNEQYF.

Comment on this clonotype: Just one base apart from a much larger clone, this may be a read error. The chain is built from TRBV5-1 and TRBJ2-2; D is tentatively TRBD1 or TRBD2 (5 bases each). Germline V gene lookup returns CDR1 SGHRS and CDR2 YFSETQ. V was clipped by 1 base and J by 3 bases, with 7 bases between them. The CDR3 contains 14 residues. The CDR3 DNA reads TGCGCCAGCAGCTTGATGGGGGACACCGGGGAGCTGTTTTTT. It encodes CASSLMGDTGELFF. Based on the CDR3 plus reference TRBV5-1 and TRBJ2-2, the full variable domain is KAGVTQTPRYLIKTRGQQVTLSCSPISGHRSVSWYQQTPGQGLQFLFEYFSETQRNKGNFPGRFSGRQFSNSRSEMNVSTLELGDSALYLCASSLMGDTGELFFGEGSRLTVL.

V and J are TRBV12-5 and TRBJ2-7; 12 positions match TRBD2. Trimming cost V 2 bases and J 1 base; bases outside gene matches: 6. Per the germline V gene, CDR1 is LGHNT and CDR2 is FRNRAP. The CDR3 consists of 17 residues. This CDR3 reads CASGLWPTSGSSYEQYF. The CDR3 DNA reads as TGTGCTAGTGGTTTGTGGCCGACTAGCGGGAGTTCCTACGAGCAGTACTTC.

This sequence joins TRBV11-2 and TRBJ2-5, with D perhaps TRBD1 (7 bases). V shed 8 bases and J shed 3 bases, with 10 bases lying between them. This CDR3 comprises 12 residues. Germline V gene sequence: CDR1 SGHAT, CDR2 FQNNGV. CDR3 loop: CASQGEEETQYF. CDR3 nucleotide sequence: TGTGCCAGCCAGGGGGAGGAAGAGACCCAGTACTTC.

This clonotype was recorded many times. V and J are TRBV27 and TRBJ1-1, with D unresolved. V was shortened by 2 bases and J by 1 base, with 8 bases between the two germline ends. CDR3 length equals 14 residues. Germline-derived CDR1 and CDR2 are MNHEY and SMNVEV (reference sequence). The CDR3 nucleotides are TGTGCCAGCAGTTTAAGCCCGGCGAACACTGAAGCTTTCTTT. It encodes CASSLSPANTEAFF.

The rearrangement uses TRBV14 and TRBJ2-3, with TRBD2 identical over 12 bases. This CDR3 contains 15 residues. Germline assignment: CDR1 SGHDN and CDR2 FVKESK. Germline trimming cut 4 bases from V and 4 bases from J; bases unmatched to any gene: 3. The CDR3 loop is CASSPGLAGPDTQYF. In DNA form, the CDR3 reads TGTGCCAGCAGCCCGGGACTAGCGGGTCCAGATACGCAGTATTTT.

V gene TRBV6-1 combines with J gene TRBJ2-5, with D possibly matching TRBD2 (5 bases). The length of the CDR3 is 13 residues. Trimming removed 6 bases from V and 0 bases from J, with 8 bases in between. The V gene's germline CDR1 is MNHNS and CDR2 SASEGT. The CDR3 coding sequence is TGTGCCAGCAGGCCGGGGTACCAAGAGACCCAGTACTTC. The encoded protein is CASRPGYQETQYF.

In this sample, this clonotype turned up many times. The V gene is TRBV20-1, the J gene TRBJ2-5, with D perhaps TRBD1 (6 bases). Germline V gene lookup returns CDR1 DFQATT and CDR2 SNEGSKA (reference sequence). This CDR3 spans 13 amino acids. The V and J ends lost 6 bases and 7 bases respectively, with 18 bases between them. The CDR3 DNA is TGCAGTGCCAGGGAAACAGGGAAAGGGACCCAGTACTTC. Protein: CSARETGKGTQYF.

This clonotype was counted ten times or more. The genes are TRBV30 and TRBJ1-2; perhaps TRBD1 as D (6 bases). With 4 bases removed from V and 6 bases from J, the gap between germline ends came to 15 bases. Germline loops: CDR1 GTSNPN, CDR2 SVGIG (reference sequence). The CDR3 contains 13 residues. CDR3 protein: CAWTHGRGDGYTF. The CDR3 nucleotides are TGTGCCTGGACTCACGGTAGGGGGGATGGCTACACCTTC. The full variable domain, completed using reference TRBV30 and TRBJ1-2, is SQTIHQWPATLVQPVGSPLSLECTVEGTSNPNLYWYRQAAGRGLQLLFYSVGIGQISSEVPQNLSASRPQDRQFILSSKKLLLSDSGFYLCAWTHGRGDGYTFGSGTRLTVV.

This clonotype has a handful of counts. V gene TRBV7-9 combines with J gene TRBJ1-2, with 9 nucleotides matching TRBD1. The length of the CDR3 is 16 residues. J gave up 5 bases and V 4 bases, and 11 bases lay outside the gene matches. The germline gives CDR1 SEHNR, CDR2 FQNEAQ (reference sequence). This chain's CDR3 is CASSWTGAKISYGYTF. DNA of the CDR3: TGTGCCAGCAGCTGGACAGGGGCCAAGATCTCGTATGGCTACACCTTC.

This clonotype has just a few counts. This chain joins TRBV7-9 and TRBJ2-7, with D hard to call. Trimming removed 5 bases from V and 5 bases from J, with 19 bases in between. This CDR3 is 15 amino acids long. CDR1 is SEHNR, CDR2 FQNEAQ, per germline (reference sequence). The CDR3 sequence: CASSPRTAGSHEQYF. The CDR3 DNA reads as TGTGCCAGCAGCCCCCGGACCGCCGGTAGTCACGAGCAGTACTTC.

This clonotype came up many times. The chain couples TRBV3-1 to TRBJ1-4, with D maybe TRBD1 (6 bases). Trimming took 6 bases from V and 8 from J, leaving 16 bases between them. CDR3 length equals 14 residues. Germline-derived CDR1 and CDR2 are LGHDT and YNNKEL (reference sequence). The CDR3: CASRQQGMSEKLFF. CDR3 in DNA: TGTGCCAGCAGGCAACAGGGTATGAGCGAAAAACTGTTTTTT.

Concerning this clonotype itself: The junction departs from germline at one end; a sequencing error may be responsible. V and J are TRBV7-3 and TRBJ2-5, with 8 bases aligning to TRBD2. The germline V gene has CDR1 SGHTA and CDR2 FQGTGA. The CDR3 runs to 15 residues. The CDR3 here is CANSLISGGRETQYF. CDR3 nucleotides: TGTGCCAACAGCTTAATAAGCGGGGGCCGAGAGACCCAGTACTTC.

This rearrangement joins TRBV6-1 to TRBJ1-3; D remains unclear. The CDR3 sequence is 18 residues long. Germline V gene sequence: CDR1 MNHNS, CDR2 SASEGT. This chain's CDR3 is CALGNNGPTQLAGNTIYF. Here the CDR3 DNA reads TGTGCTCTGGGTAATAACGGGCCTACGCAACTTGCTGGAAACACCATATATTTT.